Listed below are T cell receptor beta chains from one sample, sequenced in a study of STAT5B mutations in CD4+ large granular lymphocyte leukemia. Only in-frame clones appear in the TCRdb table, and some are missing; sequencing was by immunoSEQ multiplex PCR. The table shows some 5,900 clones, with 60% to 80% occurring only once. The sample consisted of PBMCs. The source of these receptors is a man aged 80 or over with CD4+ T-cell large granular lymphocyte leukemia. CDR3s include the opening cysteine and the closing phenylalanine or tryptophan. A D gene is named only where the DNA matches it firmly. Only some rows state a clone size, as once, few, many or a class for expanded clones.

v_call	d_call	j_call	clone_size	cdr3_length	cdr3_aa	cdr3_nt
TRBV9	-	TRBJ1-2	-	16	CASSVGMADHNYGYTF	TGTGCCAGCAGCGTAGGGATGGCAGACCATAATTATGGCTACACCTTC
TRBV6-1	-	TRBJ2-1	-	13	CASYPRGYNEQFF	TGTGCCAGCTACCCTAGAGGGTACAATGAGCAGTTCTTC
TRBV19	-	TRBJ1-1	-	15	CASSPLWAGNTEAFF	TGTGCCAGTAGTCCTCTTTGGGCGGGGAACACTGAAGCTTTCTTT
TRBV28	TRBD1	TRBJ1-1	-	15	CASSPRTGLNTEAFF	TGTGCCAGCAGTCCTCGGACAGGATTGAACACTGAAGCTTTCTTT
TRBV6-5	-	TRBJ2-2	-	14	CASSSTKNTGELFF	TGTGCCAGCAGTTCGACAAAGAACACCGGGGAGCTGTTTTTT
TRBV4-3	-	TRBJ1-5	-	16	CASSRVLGGGNQPQHF	TGCGCCAGCAGCCGGGTTCTTGGGGGGGGAAATCAGCCCCAGCATTTT
TRBV1	-	TRBJ1-5	-	15	CTSIRTAPFNQPQHF	TGCACCAGCATACGGACAGCACCTTTCAATCAGCCCCAGCATTTT
TRBV6-4	TRBD2	TRBJ2-3	-	17	CASSGSVGAGATDTQYF	TGTGCCAGCAGTGGCTCCGTAGGAGCGGGGGCCACAGATACGCAGTATTTT
TRBV2	-	TRBJ1-2	-	15	CASSEDRTANYGYTF	TGTGCCAGCAGTGAAGACCGGACAGCTAACTATGGCTACACCTTC
TRBV6-4	TRBD2	TRBJ2-3	-	17	CASSDSGLAGCTDTQYF	TGTGCCAGCAGTGACTCGGGACTAGCGGGATGCACAGATACGCAGTATTTT
TRBV7-8	TRBD2	TRBJ2-1	-	14	CASSQTGGGGEQFF	TGTGCCAGCAGCCAGACAGGCGGGGGGGGCGAGCAGTTCTTC
TRBV18	-	TRBJ1-1	-	14	CASSPGLQNTEAFF	TGTGCCAGCTCACCCGGGTTACAAAACACTGAAGCTTTCTTT
TRBV19	-	TRBJ2-1	-	13	CASSIRTYNEQFF	TGTGCCAGTAGTATCAGGACCTACAATGAGCAGTTCTTC
TRBV4-2	-	TRBJ2-3	-	18	CASSHPGGVGGPTDTQYF	TGTGCCAGCAGCCACCCTGGAGGGGTCGGGGGTCCCACAGATACGCAGTATTTT
TRBV6-1	-	TRBJ1-5	once	14	CASSEGTVGQPQHF	TGTGCCAGCAGTGAAGGGACGGTTGGTCAGCCCCAGCATTTT
TRBV18	TRBD1	TRBJ2-7	-	14	CASSSGQAAYEQYF	TGTGCCAGCTCATCCGGACAGGCCGCCTACGAGCAGTACTTC
TRBV7-2	TRBD1	TRBJ1-3	few	16	CASSSDRGVSGNTIYF	TGTGCCAGCAGCTCAGACAGGGGGGTCTCTGGAAACACCATATATTTT